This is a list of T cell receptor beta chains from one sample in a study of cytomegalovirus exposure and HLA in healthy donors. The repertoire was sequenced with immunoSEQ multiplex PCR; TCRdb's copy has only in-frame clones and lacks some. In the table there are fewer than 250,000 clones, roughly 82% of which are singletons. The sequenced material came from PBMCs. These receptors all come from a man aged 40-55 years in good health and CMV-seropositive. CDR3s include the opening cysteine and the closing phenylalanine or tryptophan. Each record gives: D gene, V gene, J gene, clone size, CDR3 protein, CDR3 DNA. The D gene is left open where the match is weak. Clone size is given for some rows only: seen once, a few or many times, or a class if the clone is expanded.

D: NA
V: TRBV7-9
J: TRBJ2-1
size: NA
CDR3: CASSLSAAGFPPEQFF
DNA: TGTGCCAGCAGCTTATCGGCCGCAGGGTTTCCTCCGGAGCAGTTCTTC

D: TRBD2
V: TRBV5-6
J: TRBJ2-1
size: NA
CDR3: CASCAYSGEGNEQFF
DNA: TGTGCCAGCTGCGCATACAGCGGGGAGGGCAATGAGCAGTTCTTC

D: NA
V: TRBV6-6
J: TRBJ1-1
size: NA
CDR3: CVSSYSLSTLEAFF
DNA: TGTGTCAGCAGTTACTCCCTATCAACCCTGGAAGCTTTCTTT

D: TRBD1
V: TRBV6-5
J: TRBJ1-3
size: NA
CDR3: CASSYSTGTGTNTIYF
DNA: TGTGCCAGCAGTTATTCCACCGGGACAGGGACAAACACCATATATTTT

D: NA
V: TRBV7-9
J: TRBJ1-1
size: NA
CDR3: CASSGVQAFF
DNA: TGTGCCAGCAGCGGAGTGCAGGCTTTCTTT

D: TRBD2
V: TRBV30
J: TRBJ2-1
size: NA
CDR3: CAWRILAPYNEQFF
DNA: TGTGCCTGGAGAATACTAGCGCCCTACAATGAGCAGTTCTTC

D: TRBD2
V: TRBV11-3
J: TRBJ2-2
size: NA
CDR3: CASSPKSLGLAGGTGELFF
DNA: TGTGCCAGCAGTCCCAAGTCACTGGGGCTAGCGGGAGGGACCGGGGAGCTGTTTTTT

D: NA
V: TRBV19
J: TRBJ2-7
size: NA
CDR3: CASSPSPDWGSYEQYF
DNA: TGTGCCAGTAGTCCCAGCCCTGACTGGGGCTCCTACGAGCAGTACTTC

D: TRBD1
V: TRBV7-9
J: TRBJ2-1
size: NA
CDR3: CASSSRDRGLAGNYNEQFF
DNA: TGTGCCAGCAGCTCCCGGGACAGGGGGCTAGCGGGGAATTACAATGAGCAGTTCTTC

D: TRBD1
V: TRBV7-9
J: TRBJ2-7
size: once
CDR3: CASSPRGRPYEQYF
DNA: TGTGCCAGCAGTCCTAGGGGGCGGCCCTACGAGCAGTACTTC

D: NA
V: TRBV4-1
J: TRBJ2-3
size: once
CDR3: CASSLNSATSTDTQYF
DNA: TGCGCCAGCAGCCTTAATAGCGCGACTAGCACAGATACGCAGTATTTT

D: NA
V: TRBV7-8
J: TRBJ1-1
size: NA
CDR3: CASSPHPDEDTEAFF
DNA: TGTGCCAGCAGTCCCCACCCCGACGAGGACACTGAAGCTTTCTTT

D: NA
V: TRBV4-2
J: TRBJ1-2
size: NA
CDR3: CASSQVGGGAGAF
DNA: NA

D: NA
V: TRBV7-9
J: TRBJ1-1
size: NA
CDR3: CSSSPPGVMNTEAFF
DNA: TGTTCCAGCAGCCCGCCGGGGGTCATGAACACTGAAGCTTTCTTT

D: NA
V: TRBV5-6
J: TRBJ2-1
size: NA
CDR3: CASSFRGSYNEQFF
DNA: TGTGCCAGCAGCTTCAGGGGTTCCTACAATGAGCAGTTCTTC

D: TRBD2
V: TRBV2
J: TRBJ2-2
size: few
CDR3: CASSRGVGGSPELFF
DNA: TGTGCCAGCAGCCGGGGAGTGGGCGGGAGTCCAGAGCTGTTTTTT

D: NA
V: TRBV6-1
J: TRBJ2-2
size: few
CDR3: CASSPSNTGELFF
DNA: TGTGCCAGCAGTCCCTCCAACACCGGGGAGCTGTTTTTT

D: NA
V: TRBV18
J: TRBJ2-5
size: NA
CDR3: CASSPPLPGEKTQYF
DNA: TGTGCCAGCTCACCACCTCTACCGGGGGAGAAGACCCAGTACTTC

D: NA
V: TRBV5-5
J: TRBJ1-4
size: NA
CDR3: CASSLGRAGEKLFF
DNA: TGTGCCAGCAGCTTGGGGAGGGCAGGAGAAAAACTGTTTTTT

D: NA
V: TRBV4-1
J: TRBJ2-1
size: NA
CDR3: CASSPPGSYNEQFF
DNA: TGCGCCAGCAGCCCACCGGGCTCCTACAATGAGCAGTTCTTC

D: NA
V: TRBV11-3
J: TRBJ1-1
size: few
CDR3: CASSWGGEAFF
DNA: TGTGCCAGCAGCTGGGGGGGTGAAGCTTTCTTT

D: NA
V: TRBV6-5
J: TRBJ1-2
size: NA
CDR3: CASSYGQSNYGYTF
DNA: TGTGCCAGCAGTTATGGACAATCGAACTATGGCTACACCTTC

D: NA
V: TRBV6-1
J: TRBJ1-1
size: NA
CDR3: CAMAQEGNTEAFF
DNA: TGTGCCATGGCGCAGGAGGGGAACACTGAAGCTTTCTTT

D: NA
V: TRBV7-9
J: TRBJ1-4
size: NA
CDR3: CASSLDWAESNEKLFF
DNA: TGTGCCAGCAGCTTAGACTGGGCAGAATCTAATGAAAAACTGTTTTTT

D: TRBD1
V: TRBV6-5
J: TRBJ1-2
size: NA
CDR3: CASSAQGQGPYTF
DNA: TGTGCCAGCAGTGCTCAGGGACAGGGGCCCTACACCTTC

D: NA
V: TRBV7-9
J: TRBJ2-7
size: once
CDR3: CASSLPRGPHEQYF
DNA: TGTGCCAGCAGCCTTCCGCGGGGTCCCCACGAGCAGTACTTC

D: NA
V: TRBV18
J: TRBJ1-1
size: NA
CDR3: CASSPQGLGGSNTEAFF
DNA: TGTGCCAGCTCACCACAAGGCTTGGGGGGATCGAACACTGAAGCTTTCTTT

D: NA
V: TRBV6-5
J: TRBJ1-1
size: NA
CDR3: CASSYPGAEAFF
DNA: TGTGCCAGCAGTTACCCGGGGGCTGAAGCTTTCTTT

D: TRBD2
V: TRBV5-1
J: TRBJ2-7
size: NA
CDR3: CASSLKLAGSFSYEQYF
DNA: TGCGCCAGCAGCTTGAAACTAGCGGGAAGCTTCTCCTACGAGCAGTACTTC

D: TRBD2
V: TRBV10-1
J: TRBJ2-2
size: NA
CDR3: CASSGPGLAGGGTGELFF
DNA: TGCGCCAGCAGCGGACCGGGACTAGCGGGAGGAGGAACCGGGGAGCTGTTTTTT

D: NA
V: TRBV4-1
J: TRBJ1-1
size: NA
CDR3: CASSLGQNTEAFF
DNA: TGCGCCAGCAGCCTCGGACAGAACACTGAAGCTTTCTTT

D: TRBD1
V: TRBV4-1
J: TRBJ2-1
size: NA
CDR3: CASSQDVGTGGNEQFF
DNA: TGCGCCAGCAGCCAAGATGTGGGGACAGGGGGGAATGAGCAGTTCTTC

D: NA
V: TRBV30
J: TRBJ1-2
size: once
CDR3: CAWRGSHGYTF
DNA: TGTGCCTGGAGGGGTAGCCATGGCTACACCTTC

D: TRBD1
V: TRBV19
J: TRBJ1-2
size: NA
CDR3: CASSSGTGVGYTF
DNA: TGTGCCAGTAGTTCCGGGACAGGGGTCGGCTACACCTTC

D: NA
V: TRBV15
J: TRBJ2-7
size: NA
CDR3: CATSREQEQYF
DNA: TGTGCCACCAGCAGAGAGCAGGAGCAGTACTTC

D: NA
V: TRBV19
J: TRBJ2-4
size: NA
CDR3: CASSMAAGVAKNIQYF
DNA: TGTGCCAGTAGTATGGCGGCAGGGGTCGCCAAAAACATTCAGTACTTC

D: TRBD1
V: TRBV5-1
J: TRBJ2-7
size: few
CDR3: CASSLIGQGRNEQYF
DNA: TGCGCCAGCAGCTTGATAGGACAGGGGCGAAACGAGCAGTACTTC

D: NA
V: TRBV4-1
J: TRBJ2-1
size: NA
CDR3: CASSQGLARNNEQFF
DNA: TGCGCCAGCAGCCAAGGGCTAGCTAGGAACAATGAGCAGTTCTTC

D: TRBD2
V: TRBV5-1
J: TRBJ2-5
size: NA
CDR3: CASSLLAGETQYF
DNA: TGCGCCAGCAGCTTACTAGCGGGAGAGACCCAGTACTTC

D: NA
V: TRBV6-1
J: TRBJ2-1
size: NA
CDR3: CASSEEGEDEQFF
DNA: TGTGCCAGCAGTGAAGAAGGGGAGGATGAGCAGTTCTTC

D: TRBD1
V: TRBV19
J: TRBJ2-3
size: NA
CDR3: CASSKQGKIDTQYF
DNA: TGTGCCAGTAGTAAACAGGGGAAAATAGATACGCAGTATTTT

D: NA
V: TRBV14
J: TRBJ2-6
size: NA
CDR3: CASSQGVSSGANVLTF
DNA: TGTGCCAGCAGCCAAGGAGTATCATCGGGGGCCAACGTCCTGACTTTC

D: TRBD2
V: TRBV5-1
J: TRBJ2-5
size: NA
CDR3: CASSFLAGGPQETQYF
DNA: TGCGCCAGCAGCTTCCTAGCGGGAGGGCCACAAGAGACCCAGTACTTC